Reported below is one T cell receptor beta chain. The antigen is unknown. This record comes from a study of CD8+ T cells in alopecia areata. Germline V CDR1 and CDR2: SNHLY, FYNNEI. The CDR3 runs 14 residues. With 6 bases removed from V and 2 bases from J, the gap between germline ends came to 12 bases. Study-wide results and limits: Relative to normal scalp, lesional scalp, especially alopecia totalis/universalis, showed higher clonality.

TCR sequencing used cDNA made by reverse transcription of extracted RNA. Clones were sequenced by immunoSEQ multiplex PCR, and TCRdb holds only the in-frame ones, with some missing. The table has fewer than 250,000 clones, 35% to 40% seen once; the top ten hold 0.48%. Treatment specified: oral pan-JAK inhibitor, 5-10 mg twice daily. The input for sequencing was CD4+ T cells sorted from blood, taken between weeks 30 and 35, from a patient treated with tofacitinib. J is TRBJ2-3 and V is TRBV2, with D perhaps TRBD1 (6 bases). The receptor was isolated from a human donor with alopecia areata. The CDR3 here is CASRGGPHTDTQYF. CDR3 nucleotides: TGTGCCAGCAGAGGGGGACCCCACACAGATACGCAGTATTTT.